This T cell receptor beta chain was obtained from a study of T cell changes during pregnancy in multiple sclerosis. TCRdb keeps only in-frame clones here, not all; method: immunoSEQ multiplex PCR. The sample gives more than 95,000 clones, roughly 92% of which show up once; about 0.98% is in the top ten. This sequence was found in a female donor with multiple sclerosis, enrolled in a pregnancy study. Sequencing used peripheral blood, obtained after pregnancy.

The CDR3 sequence: CASSLLRTGSGNTIYF. CDR3 DNA sequence: TGTGCCAGCAGCTTACTAAGGACAGGTTCTGGAAACACCATATATTTT. The rearrangement joins TRBV7-9 to TRBJ1-3, with TRBD1 matching 7 bases. Germline trimming cut 2 bases from V and 1 base from J; bases unmatched to any gene: 5. There are 16 residues in the CDR3. Germline V gene data show CDR1 as SEHNR and CDR2 as FQNEAQ (reference sequence).